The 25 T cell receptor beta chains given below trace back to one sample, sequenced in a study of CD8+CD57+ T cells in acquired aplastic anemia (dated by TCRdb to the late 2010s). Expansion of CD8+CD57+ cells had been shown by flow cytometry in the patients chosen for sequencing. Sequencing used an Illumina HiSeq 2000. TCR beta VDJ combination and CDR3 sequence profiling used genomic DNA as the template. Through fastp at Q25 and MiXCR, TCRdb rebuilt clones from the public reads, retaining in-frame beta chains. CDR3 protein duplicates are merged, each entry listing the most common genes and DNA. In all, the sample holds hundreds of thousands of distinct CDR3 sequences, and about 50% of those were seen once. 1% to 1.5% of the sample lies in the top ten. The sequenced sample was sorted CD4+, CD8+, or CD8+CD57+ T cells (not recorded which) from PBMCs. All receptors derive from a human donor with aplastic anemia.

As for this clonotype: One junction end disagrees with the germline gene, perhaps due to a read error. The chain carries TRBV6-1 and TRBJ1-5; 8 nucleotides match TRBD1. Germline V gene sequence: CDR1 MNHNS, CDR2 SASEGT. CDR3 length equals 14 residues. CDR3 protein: CATSGQGADQPQHF. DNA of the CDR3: TGTGCCACCAGTGGGCAGGGGGCAGATCAGCCCCAGCATTTT.

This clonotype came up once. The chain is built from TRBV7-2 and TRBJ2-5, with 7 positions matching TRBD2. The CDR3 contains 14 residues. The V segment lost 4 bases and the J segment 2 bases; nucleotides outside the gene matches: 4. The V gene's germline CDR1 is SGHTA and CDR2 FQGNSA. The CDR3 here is CASSWIGGQETQYF. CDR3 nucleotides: TGTGCCAGCAGCTGGATCGGGGGGCAAGAGACCCAGTACTTC.

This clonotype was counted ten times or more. CDR3 DNA: TGCGCCAGCAGCTTGGACGAGAGCTCCTACAATGAGCAGTTCTTC. It is translated as CASSLDESSYNEQFF. This rearrangement joins TRBV5-1 to TRBJ2-1; D is unresolved. Germline CDR1 reads SGHRS; CDR2 reads YFSETQ. This CDR3 has 15 residues. V gave up 0 bases and J gave up 0 bases, with 7 bases separating them. The full variable domain, its missing parts supplied by reference TRBV5-1 and TRBJ2-1, is KAGVTQTPRYLIKTRGQQVTLSCSPISGHRSVSWYQQTPGQGLQFLFEYFSETQRNKGNFPGRFSGRQFSNSRSEMNVSTLELGDSALYLCASSLDESSYNEQFFGPGTRLTVL.

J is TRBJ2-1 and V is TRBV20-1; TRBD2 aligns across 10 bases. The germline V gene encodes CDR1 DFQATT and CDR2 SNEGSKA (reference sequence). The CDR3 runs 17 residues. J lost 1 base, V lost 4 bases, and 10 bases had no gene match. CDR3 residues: CSANPLASGSSYNEQFF. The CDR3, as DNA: TGCAGTGCTAACCCCCTCGCTAGCGGGAGTTCCTACAATGAGCAGTTCTTC.

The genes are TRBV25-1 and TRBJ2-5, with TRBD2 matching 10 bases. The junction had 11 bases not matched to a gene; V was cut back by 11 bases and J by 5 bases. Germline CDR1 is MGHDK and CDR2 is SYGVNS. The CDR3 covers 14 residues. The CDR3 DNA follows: TGTGCCCGTCCCCGGCTAGCGGGAGTGGAGACCCAGTACTTC. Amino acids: CARPRLAGVETQYF.

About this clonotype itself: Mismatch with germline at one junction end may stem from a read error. CDR3 region: CAGSYPSGIIAGELLF. In DNA, the CDR3 is TGTGCCGGTAGTTACCCTAGCGGGATAATAGCCGGGGAGCTGCTTTTT. The chain recombines TRBV19 with TRBJ2-2, with 9 bases matching TRBD2. This CDR3 is 16 amino acids long. Per germline, CDR1 LNHDA and CDR2 SQIVND (reference sequence).

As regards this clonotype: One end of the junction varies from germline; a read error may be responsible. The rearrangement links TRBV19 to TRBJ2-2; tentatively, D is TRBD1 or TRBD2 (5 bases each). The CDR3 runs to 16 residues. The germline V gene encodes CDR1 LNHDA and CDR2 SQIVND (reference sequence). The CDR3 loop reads CASSIGHRTNTGELSF. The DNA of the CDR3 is TGTGCCAGTAGTATCGGACACCGCACTAACACCGGGGAGCTGTCTTTT.

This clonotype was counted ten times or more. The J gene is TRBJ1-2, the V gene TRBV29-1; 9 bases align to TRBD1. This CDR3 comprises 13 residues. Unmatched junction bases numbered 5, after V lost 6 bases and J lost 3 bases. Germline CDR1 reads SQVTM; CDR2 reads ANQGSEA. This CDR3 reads CSVETGGDYGYTF. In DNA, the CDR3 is TGCAGCGTCGAGACAGGGGGGGACTATGGCTACACCTTC. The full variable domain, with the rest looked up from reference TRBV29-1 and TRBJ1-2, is SAVISQKPSRDICQRGTSLTIQCQVDSQVTMMFWYRQQPGQSLTLIATANQGSEATYESGFVIDKFPISRPNLTFSTLTVSNMSPEDSSIYLCSVETGGDYGYTFGSGTRLTVV.

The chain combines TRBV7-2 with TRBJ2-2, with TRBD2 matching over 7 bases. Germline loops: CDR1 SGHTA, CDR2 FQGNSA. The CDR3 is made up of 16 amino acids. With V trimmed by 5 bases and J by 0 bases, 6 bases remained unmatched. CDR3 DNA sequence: TGTGCCAGCAGCCCGTACGGGGGGACGAACACCGGGGAGCTGTTTTTT. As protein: CASSPYGGTNTGELFF. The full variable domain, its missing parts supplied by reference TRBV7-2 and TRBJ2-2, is GAGVSQSPSNKVTEKGKDVELRCDPISGHTALYWYRQSLGQGLEFLIYFQGNSAPDKSGLPSDRFSAERTGGSVSTLTIQRTQQEDSAVYLCASSPYGGTNTGELFFGEGSRLTVL.

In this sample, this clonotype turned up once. The CDR3 coding sequence is TGTGCTAGTGGGCCAAAAGCGGGGGCCTACAATGAGCAGTACTTC. Its translation is CASGPKAGAYNEQYF. This rearrangement joins TRBV12-5 to TRBJ2-7; 8 bases are a match to TRBD2. The ends lost 6 bases at V and 7 bases at J; junction bases unmatched: 14. The CDR3 length is 15 residues. Germline V CDR1 and CDR2: LGHNT, FRNRAP. Complete variable domain (other parts from reference TRBV12-5 and TRBJ2-7): DARVTQTPRHKVTEMGQEVTMRCQPILGHNTVFWYRQTMMQGLELLAYFRNRAPLDDSGMPKDRFSAEMPDATLATLKIQPSEPRDSAVYFCASGPKAGAYNEQYFGPGTRLTVT.

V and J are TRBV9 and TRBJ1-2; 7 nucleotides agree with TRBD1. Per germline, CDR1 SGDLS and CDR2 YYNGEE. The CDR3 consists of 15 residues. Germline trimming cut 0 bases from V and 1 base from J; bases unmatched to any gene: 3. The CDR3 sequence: CASSVDRGYNYGYTF. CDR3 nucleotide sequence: TGTGCCAGCAGCGTAGACAGGGGATATAACTATGGCTACACCTTC.

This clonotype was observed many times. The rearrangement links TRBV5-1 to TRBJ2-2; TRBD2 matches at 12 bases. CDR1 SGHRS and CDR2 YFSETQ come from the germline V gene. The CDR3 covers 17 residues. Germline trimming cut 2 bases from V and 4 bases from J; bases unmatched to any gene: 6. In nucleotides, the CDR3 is TGCGCCAGCAGCTTAGACCTAGCGGGAGGGGGCACCGGGGAGCTGTTTTTT. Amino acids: CASSLDLAGGGTGELFF.

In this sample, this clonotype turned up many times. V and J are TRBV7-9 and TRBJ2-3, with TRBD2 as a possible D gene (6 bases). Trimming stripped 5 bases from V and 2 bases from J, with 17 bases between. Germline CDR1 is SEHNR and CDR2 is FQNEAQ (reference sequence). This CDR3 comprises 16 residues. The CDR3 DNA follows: TGTGCCAGCAGCCGCTCGGGGGACCAACTCACAGATACGCAGTATTTT. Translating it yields CASSRSGDQLTDTQYF.

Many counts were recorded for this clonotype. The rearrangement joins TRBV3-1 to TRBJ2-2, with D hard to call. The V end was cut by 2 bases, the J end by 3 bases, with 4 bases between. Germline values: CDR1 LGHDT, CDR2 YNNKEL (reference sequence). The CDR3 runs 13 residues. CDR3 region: CASSQRDTGELFF. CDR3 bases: TGTGCCAGCAGCCAACGGGACACCGGGGAGCTGTTTTTT.

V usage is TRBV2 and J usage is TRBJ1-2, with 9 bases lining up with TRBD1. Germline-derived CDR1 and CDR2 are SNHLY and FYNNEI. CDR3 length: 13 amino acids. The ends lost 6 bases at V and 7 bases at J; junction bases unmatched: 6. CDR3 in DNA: TGTGCCAGCAGCGAACAGGGGGCAGGTGGCTACACCTTC. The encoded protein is CASSEQGAGGYTF.

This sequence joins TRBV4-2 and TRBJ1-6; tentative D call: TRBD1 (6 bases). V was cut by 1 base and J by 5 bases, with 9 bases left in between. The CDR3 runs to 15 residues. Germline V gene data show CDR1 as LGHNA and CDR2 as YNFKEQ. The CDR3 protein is CASSQGTVNNSPLHF. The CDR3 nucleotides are TGTGCCAGCAGCCAAGGGACAGTTAATAATTCACCCCTCCACTTT.

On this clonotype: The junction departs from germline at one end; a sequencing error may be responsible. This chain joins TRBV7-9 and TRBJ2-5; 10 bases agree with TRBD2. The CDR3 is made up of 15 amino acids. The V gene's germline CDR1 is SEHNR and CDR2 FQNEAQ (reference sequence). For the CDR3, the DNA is TGTGTCAGCAGCTTAATAGCGGGGGGCCAAGAGACCCAGTACTTC. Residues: CVSSLIAGGQETQYF.

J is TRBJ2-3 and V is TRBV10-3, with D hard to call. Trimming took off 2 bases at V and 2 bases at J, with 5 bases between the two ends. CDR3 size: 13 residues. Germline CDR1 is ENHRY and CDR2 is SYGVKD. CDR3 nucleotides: TGTGCCATCAGTGAGAGCGACACAGATACGCAGTATTTT. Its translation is CAISESDTDTQYF.

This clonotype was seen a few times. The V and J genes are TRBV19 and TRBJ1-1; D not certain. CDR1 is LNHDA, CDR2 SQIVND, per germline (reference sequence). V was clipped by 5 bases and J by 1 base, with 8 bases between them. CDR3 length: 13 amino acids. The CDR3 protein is CASSPPQNTEAFF. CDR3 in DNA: TGTGCCAGTAGTCCTCCACAGAACACTGAAGCTTTCTTT.

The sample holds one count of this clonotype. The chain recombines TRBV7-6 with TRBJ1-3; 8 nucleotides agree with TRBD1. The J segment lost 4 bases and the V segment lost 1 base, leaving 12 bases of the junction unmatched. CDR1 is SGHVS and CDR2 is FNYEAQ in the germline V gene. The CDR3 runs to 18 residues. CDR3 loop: CASSLVDRDSYAGNTIYF. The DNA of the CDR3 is TGTGCCAGCAGCTTAGTGGACAGGGACTCCTATGCAGGAAACACCATATATTTT. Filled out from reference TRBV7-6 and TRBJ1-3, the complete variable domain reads GAGVSQSPRYKVTKRGQDVALRCDPISGHVSLYWYRQALGQGPEFLTYFNYEAQQDKSGLPNDRFSAERPEGSISTLTIQRTEQRDSAMYRCASSLVDRDSYAGNTIYFGEGSWLTVV.

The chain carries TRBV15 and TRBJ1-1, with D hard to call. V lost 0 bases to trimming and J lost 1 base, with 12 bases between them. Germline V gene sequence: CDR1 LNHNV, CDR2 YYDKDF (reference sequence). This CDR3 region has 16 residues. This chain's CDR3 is CATSRDREGPNTEAFF. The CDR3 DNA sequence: TGTGCCACCAGCAGAGATCGGGAAGGGCCGAACACTGAAGCTTTCTTT.

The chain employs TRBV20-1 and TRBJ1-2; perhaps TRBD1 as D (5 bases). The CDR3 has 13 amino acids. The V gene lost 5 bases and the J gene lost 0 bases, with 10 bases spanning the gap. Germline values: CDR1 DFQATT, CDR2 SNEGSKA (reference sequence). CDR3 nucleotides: TGCAGTGCTCAGGGCCGAGCTAACTATGGCTACACCTTC. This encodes CSAQGRANYGYTF.

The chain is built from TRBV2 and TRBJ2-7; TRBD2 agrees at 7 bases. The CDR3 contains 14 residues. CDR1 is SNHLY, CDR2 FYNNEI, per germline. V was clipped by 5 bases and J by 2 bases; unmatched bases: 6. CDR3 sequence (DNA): TGTGCCAGCAGTTTCCGACTAGCAACCTACGAGCAGTACTTC. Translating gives CASSFRLATYEQYF.

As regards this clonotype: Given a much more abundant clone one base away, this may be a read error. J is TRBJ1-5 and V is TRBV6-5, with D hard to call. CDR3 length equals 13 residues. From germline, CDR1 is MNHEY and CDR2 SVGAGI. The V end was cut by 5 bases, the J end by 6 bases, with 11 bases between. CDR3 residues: CASSPAPSQPQHF. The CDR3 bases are TGTGCCAGCAGTCCCGCTCCCTCTCAGCCCCAGCATTTT.

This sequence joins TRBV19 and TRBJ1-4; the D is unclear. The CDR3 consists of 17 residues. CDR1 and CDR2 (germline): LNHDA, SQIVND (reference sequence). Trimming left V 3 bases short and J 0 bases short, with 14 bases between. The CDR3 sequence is CASSIRPDYTTNEKLFF. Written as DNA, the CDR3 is TGTGCCAGTAGTATTAGACCCGATTATACAACTAATGAAAAACTGTTTTTT.